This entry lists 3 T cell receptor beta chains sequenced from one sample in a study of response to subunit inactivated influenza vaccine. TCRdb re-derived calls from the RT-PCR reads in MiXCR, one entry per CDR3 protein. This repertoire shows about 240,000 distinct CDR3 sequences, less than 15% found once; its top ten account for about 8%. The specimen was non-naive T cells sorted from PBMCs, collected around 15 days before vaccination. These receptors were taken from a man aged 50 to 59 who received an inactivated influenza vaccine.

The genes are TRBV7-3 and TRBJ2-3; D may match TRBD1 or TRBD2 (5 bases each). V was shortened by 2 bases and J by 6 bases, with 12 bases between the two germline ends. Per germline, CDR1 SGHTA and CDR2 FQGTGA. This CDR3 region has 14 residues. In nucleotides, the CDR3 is TGTGCCAGCAGCTTACGGTCTGAGGGGGATACGCAGTATTTT. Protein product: CASSLRSEGDTQYF.

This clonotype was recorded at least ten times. The DNA for the CDR3 is TGTGCCACCAGTACGGGACAGGACTATGGCTACACCTTC. This sequence encodes CATSTGQDYGYTF. The V and J genes are TRBV24-1 and TRBJ1-2, with TRBD1 identical over 8 bases. The CDR3 contains 13 residues. The V gene end was trimmed by 6 bases and the J gene end by 3 bases; junction bases not matched to a gene: 2. CDR1 and CDR2 from the germline V gene are KGHDR and SFDVKD.

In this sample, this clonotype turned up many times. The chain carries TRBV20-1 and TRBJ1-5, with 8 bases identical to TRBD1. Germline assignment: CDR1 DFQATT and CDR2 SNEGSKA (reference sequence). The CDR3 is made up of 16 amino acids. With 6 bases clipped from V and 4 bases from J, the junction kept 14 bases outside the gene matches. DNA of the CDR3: TGCAGTGCCATAGAGAGCATTGGACAGGGTAATCAGCCCCAGCATTTT. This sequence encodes CSAIESIGQGNQPQHF.